These 16 T cell receptor beta chains were sequenced from one sample in a study of molecular identifiers for immune sequencing clone quantification. Via MiXCR, TCRdb re-called the PCR reads, giving one row per CDR3 protein. In the table there are approximately 550,000 distinct CDR3 sequences, over 20% of which are singletons. The material sequenced was naive CD8+ T cells from blood, with Jurkat cell RNA spiked in. Noted subset: FACS-sorted CD8+CD4-CCR7+CD45RA+ naive T cells. Receptors originate from a human donor in good health. Some libraries in this study had Jurkat cell RNA spiked in.

This clonotype was found many times. This chain links TRBV25-1 with TRBJ2-7; a weak D match, TRBD1 (6 bases). Germline CDR1 reads MGHDK; CDR2 reads SYGVNS. This CDR3 spans 11 amino acids. The V gene lost 8 bases and the J gene lost 3 bases, with 8 bases spanning the gap. CDR3: CASADSYEQYF. In DNA, the CDR3 is TGTGCCAGCGCGGACAGCTACGAGCAGTACTTC.

This clonotype was observed at least ten times. This chain joins TRBV29-1 and TRBJ1-2; D not resolved. The CDR3 is 13 residues long. CDR1 and CDR2 (germline): SQVTM, ANQGSEA. Trimming took off 2 bases at V and 3 bases at J, with 10 bases between the two ends. The CDR3 nucleotides read TGCAGCGTTGAAATGCCAGCCGACTATGGCTACACCTTC. As protein: CSVEMPADYGYTF.

This clonotype has a handful of counts. J is TRBJ1-3 and V is TRBV19; no firm D call. Germline V gene lookup returns CDR1 LNHDA and CDR2 SQIVND (reference sequence). Trimming cost V 3 bases and J 0 bases, with 12 bases left between them. The CDR3 is 16 amino acids. CDR3 protein: CASSIGFAASGNTIYF. CDR3 nucleotide sequence: TGTGCCAGTAGTATCGGGTTTGCAGCCTCTGGAAACACCATATATTTT.

This rearrangement joins TRBV4-1 to TRBJ2-6; 7 positions match TRBD1. Germline V lookup: CDR1 MGHRA, CDR2 YSYEKL. The length of the CDR3 is 19 residues. V lost 4 bases and J lost 3; bases outside the gene matches: 15. The CDR3 DNA follows: TGCGCCAGCAGCCCCCGGGACAGAACCCCAGAGGGTGGGGCCAACGTCCTGACTTTC. This encodes CASSPRDRTPEGGANVLTF.

This clonotype has at least ten counts. The chain has TRBV27 and TRBJ1-5; unclear D gene. Germline-derived CDR1 and CDR2 are MNHEY and SMNVEV (reference sequence). CDR3 length: 13 amino acids. Between the trimmed V and J ends, which lost 5 bases and 6 bases, there was a span of 11 bases. The CDR3 loop is CASSPTLGQPQHF. CDR3 DNA sequence: TGTGCCAGCAGTCCGACGCTTGGTCAGCCCCAGCATTTT.

The CDR3 sequence is CASSVTVGGSYNSPLHF. The CDR3 bases are TGTGCCAGCAGCGTTACAGTTGGGGGCTCCTATAATTCACCCCTCCACTTT. The chain links TRBV9 to TRBJ1-6; weak D call: TRBD1 (5 bases). Germline V CDR1 and CDR2: SGDLS, YYNGEE. The CDR3 loop spans 17 amino acids. V lost 2 bases and J 0 bases, leaving 12 bases between the germline ends.

CDR3 region: CASSFYRGRVTEAFF. The CDR3 DNA follows: TGTGCCAGCAGCTTCTACAGGGGGCGGGTCACTGAAGCTTTCTTT. The chain employs TRBV7-9 and TRBJ1-1, with 9 bases identical to TRBD1. The length of the CDR3 is 15 residues. Per germline, CDR1 SEHNR and CDR2 FQNEAQ (reference sequence). Germline trimming cut 3 bases from V and 4 bases from J; bases unmatched to any gene: 6.

Comments on this clonotype: A much larger clone differs from this one at a single base, so this may be a read error. The missing conserved phenylalanine or tryptophan at the end of this CDR3 makes a read error likely. The genes are TRBV27 and TRBJ2-7; TRBD1 matches 7 bases. Trimming took 8 bases from V and 1 from J; bases not matched to a gene: 8. There are 14 residues in the CDR3. Germline CDR1 is MNHEY and CDR2 is SMNVEV (reference sequence). The CDR3 region has the DNA TGTGCCAGCCGAGAGACAGGGCCGTCCTACGAGCAGTACTCC. Translated: CASRETGPSYEQYS.

In this sample, this clonotype turned up many times. The chain carries TRBV7-9 and TRBJ2-5; D gene ambiguous. This CDR3 has 12 amino acids. Germline assignment: CDR1 SEHNR and CDR2 FQNEAQ (reference sequence). The germline V and J ends were trimmed by 4 bases and 2 bases, with 5 bases remaining between them. The chain's CDR3 is CASSSIQETQYF. The CDR3 DNA reads TGTGCCAGCAGCTCCATACAAGAGACCCAGTACTTC.

This clonotype occurred many times. J is TRBJ2-3 and V is TRBV7-2; unclear D gene. The V and J ends lost 5 bases and 7 bases respectively, with 10 bases between them. This CDR3 region has 12 residues. CDR1 SGHTA and CDR2 FQGNSA come from the germline V gene. The CDR3 DNA sequence: TGTGCCAGCAGCCCAGACATATATACGCAGTATTTT. Amino acid sequence: CASSPDIYTQYF.

This clonotype was seen at least ten times. The chain recombines TRBV6-6 with TRBJ2-3, with a tentative D call TRBD1 (6 bases). V was clipped by 9 bases and J by 6 bases, with 25 bases between them. Germline V gene data show CDR1 as MNHNY and CDR2 as SVGAGI (reference sequence). This CDR3 has 16 amino acids. Here the CDR3 reads CASNDWVGANGDTQYF. DNA of the CDR3: TGTGCCAGTAATGACTGGGTGGGGGCAAATGGGGATACGCAGTATTTT.

The CDR3 DNA reads as TGCGCCAGCAGCCAAACCGGACAGGGGATCGATGGCTACACCTTC. Its translation is CASSQTGQGIDGYTF. This chain links TRBV4-1 with TRBJ1-2, with 9 bases matching TRBD1. This CDR3 contains 15 residues. Trimming at V came to 2 bases and at J to 6 bases, leaving 7 bases not matched to a gene. Germline-derived CDR1 and CDR2 are MGHRA and YSYEKL.

This clonotype turned up a few times. The chain joins TRBV19 to TRBJ2-3; 7 bases fit TRBD2. Germline assignment: CDR1 LNHDA and CDR2 SQIVND (reference sequence). This CDR3 is 15 amino acids long. Germline trimming cut 3 bases from V and 3 bases from J; bases unmatched to any gene: 6. The CDR3 coding sequence is TGTGCCAGTAGTATGACTAGCTCAAAAACAGATACGCAGTATTTT. It translates to CASSMTSSKTDTQYF.

The sample holds a few counts of this clonotype. This chain uses TRBV4-1 with TRBJ2-7, with a possible D match to TRBD2 (6 bases). Trimming cost V 2 bases and J 2 bases, with 13 bases left between them. The germline CDR1 and CDR2 sequences are MGHRA and YSYEKL. This CDR3 is built from 15 residues. The CDR3: CASSQRRADPYEQYF. CDR3 bases: TGCGCCAGCAGCCAAAGGAGGGCGGATCCCTACGAGCAGTACTTC.

The chain links TRBV24-1 to TRBJ2-3, with 12 bases aligning to TRBD2. The junction had 5 bases not matched to a gene; V was cut back by 4 bases and J by 4 bases. The CDR3 spans 16 residues. Germline V gene data show CDR1 as KGHDR and CDR2 as SFDVKD. DNA of the CDR3: TGTGCCACCAGTGACTCTAGCGGGGGGGCCCCAGATACGCAGTATTTT. It is translated as CATSDSSGGAPDTQYF.

This clonotype was detected a few times. The chain is built from TRBV13 and TRBJ1-2; D not resolved. V was cut by 3 bases and J by 4 bases, with 9 bases left in between. This CDR3 has 13 amino acids. The germline CDR1 and CDR2 sequences are PRHDT and FYEKMQ (reference sequence). The CDR3 region is CASSLSALYGYTF. CDR3 nucleotides: TGTGCCAGCAGCTTGTCAGCCCTCTATGGCTACACCTTC.